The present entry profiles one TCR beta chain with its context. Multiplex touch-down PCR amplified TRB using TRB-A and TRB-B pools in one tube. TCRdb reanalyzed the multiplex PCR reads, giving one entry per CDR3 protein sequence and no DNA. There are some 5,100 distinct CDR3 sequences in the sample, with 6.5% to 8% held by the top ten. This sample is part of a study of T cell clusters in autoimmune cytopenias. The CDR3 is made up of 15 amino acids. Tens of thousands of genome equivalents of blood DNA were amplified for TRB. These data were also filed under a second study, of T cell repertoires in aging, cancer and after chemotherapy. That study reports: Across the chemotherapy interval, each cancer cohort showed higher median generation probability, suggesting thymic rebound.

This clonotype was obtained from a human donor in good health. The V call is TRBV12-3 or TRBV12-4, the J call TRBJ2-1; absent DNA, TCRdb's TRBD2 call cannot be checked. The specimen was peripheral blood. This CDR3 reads CASSPQGLSYNEQFF.